This T cell receptor (beta chain) was retrieved from a study of brain T cells in children with intractable seizures. Note on this clone: The antigen is unknown.

Study-wide findings and caveats: Pre-surgery blood may have been undersampled, hiding some clones.

The CDR3 contains 15 residues. Germline CDR1 SGHRS, CDR2 YFSETQ. V lost 4 bases, J lost 5 bases, and 15 bases lay in between. Specified time point: blood from clinic visit 5 months post-surgery; TSC patient then seizure free. The sequenced cases were selected for having the highest brain T cell transcript signatures. Repertoires were generated with immunoSEQ multiplex PCR, while TCRdb's copy carries only in-frame clones and drops some. The table records around 340,000 clones, approximately 93% of them present only once. This TCR was recovered from a boy under two years old with tuberous sclerosis and intractable seizures. The sequenced sample was peripheral blood, obtained less than 6 months after surgery. The rearrangement joins TRBV5-1 to TRBJ1-4; D not certain. The CDR3 DNA sequence: TGCGCCAGCAGCAGATACCAGCAGCGCAATGAAAAACTGTTTTTT. Amino acid sequence: CASSRYQQRNEKLFF.